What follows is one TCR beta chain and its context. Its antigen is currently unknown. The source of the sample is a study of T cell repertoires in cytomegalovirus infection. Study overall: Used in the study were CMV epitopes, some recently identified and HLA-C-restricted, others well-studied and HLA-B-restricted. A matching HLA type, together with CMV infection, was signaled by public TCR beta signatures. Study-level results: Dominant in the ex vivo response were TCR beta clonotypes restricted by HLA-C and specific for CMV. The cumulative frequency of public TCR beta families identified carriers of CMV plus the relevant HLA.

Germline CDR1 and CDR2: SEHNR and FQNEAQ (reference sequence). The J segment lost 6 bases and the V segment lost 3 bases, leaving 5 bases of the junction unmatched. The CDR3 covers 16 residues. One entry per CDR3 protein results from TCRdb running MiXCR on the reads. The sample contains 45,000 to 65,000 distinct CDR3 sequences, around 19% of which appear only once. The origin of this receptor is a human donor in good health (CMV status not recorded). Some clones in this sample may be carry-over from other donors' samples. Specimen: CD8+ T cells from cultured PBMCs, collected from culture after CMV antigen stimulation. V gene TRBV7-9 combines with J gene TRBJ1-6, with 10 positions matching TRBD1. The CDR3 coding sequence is TGTGCCAGCAGCTTGGGGACAGGGGAGGGTAATTCACCCCTCCACTTT. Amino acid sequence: CASSLGTGEGNSPLHF.